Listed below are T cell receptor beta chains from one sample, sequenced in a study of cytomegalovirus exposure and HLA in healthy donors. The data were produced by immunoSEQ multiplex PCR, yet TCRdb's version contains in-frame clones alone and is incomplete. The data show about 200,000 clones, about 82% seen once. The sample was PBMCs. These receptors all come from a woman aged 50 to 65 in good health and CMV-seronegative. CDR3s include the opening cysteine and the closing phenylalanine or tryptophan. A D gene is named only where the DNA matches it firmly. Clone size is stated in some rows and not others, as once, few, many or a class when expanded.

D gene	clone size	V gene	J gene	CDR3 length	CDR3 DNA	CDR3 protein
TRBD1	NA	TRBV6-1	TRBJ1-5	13	TGTGCCAGCAGTGCAGGGGGTGCCCAGCCCCAGCATTTT	CASSAGGAQPQHF
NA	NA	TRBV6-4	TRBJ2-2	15	TGTGCCAGCAGTCGAGAGGGCTTGAACACCGGGGAGCTGTTTTTT	CASSREGLNTGELFF
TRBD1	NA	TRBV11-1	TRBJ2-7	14	TGTGCCAGCAGCTTCGAGACAGGGACCTACGAGCAGTACTTC	CASSFETGTYEQYF
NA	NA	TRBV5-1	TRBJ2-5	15	TGCGCCAGCAGCCGGGGGGACACGAATAAAGAGACCCAGTACTTC	CASSRGDTNKETQYF
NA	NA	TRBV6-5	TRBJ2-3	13	TGTGCCAGCAGTTACTCGCGAGTAGATACGCAGTATTTT	CASSYSRVDTQYF
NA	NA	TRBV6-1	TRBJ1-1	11	TGTGCCAGTAAACAGGACACTGAAGCTTTCTTT	CASKQDTEAFF
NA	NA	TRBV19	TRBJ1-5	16	TGTGCCAGTAACGAGGACATGGGAGGTAGCAATCAGCCCCAGCATTTT	CASNEDMGGSNQPQHF
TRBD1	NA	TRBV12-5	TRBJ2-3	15	TGTGCTAGTGGTTTAGGACAGGGCTTCACAGATACGCAGTATTTT	CASGLGQGFTDTQYF
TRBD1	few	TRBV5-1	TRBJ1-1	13	TGCGCCAGCAGCTTCGAGGGGGCGACTGAAGCTTTCTTT	CASSFEGATEAFF
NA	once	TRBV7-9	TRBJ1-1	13	TGTGCCAGCAGCCGTAACACGAACACTGAAGCTTTCTTT	CASSRNTNTEAFF
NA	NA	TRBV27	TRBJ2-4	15	TGTGCCAGCAGTCCCCGGGGATTAGCCAAAAACATTCAGTGCTTC	CASSPRGLAKNIQCF
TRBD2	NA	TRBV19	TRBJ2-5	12	TGTGCCAGTAGCGGGAGGCGAGAGACCCAGTACTTC	CASSGRRETQYF
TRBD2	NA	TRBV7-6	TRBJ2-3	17	TGTGCCAGCAGCCCTGGATTGGGTAGCGGGCGCACAGATACGCAGTATTTT	CASSPGLGSGRTDTQYF
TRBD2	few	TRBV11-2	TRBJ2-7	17	TGTGCCAGCAGCTTATTGGGTAGCGGGAGGGCCGGGGACGAGCAGTACTTC	CASSLLGSGRAGDEQYF